The 27 T cell receptor beta chains below come from one sample, sequenced in a study of cytomegalovirus exposure and HLA in healthy donors. The PCR was carried out with 60 Vbeta primers and 13 Jbeta primers. The data were produced by immunoSEQ multiplex PCR, yet TCRdb's version contains in-frame clones alone and is incomplete. The table records 150,000 or so clones, roughly 66% of them present only once. Input material: PBMCs. Receptors originate from a woman between 18 and 29 years old in good health and CMV-seronegative.

The chain recombines TRBV28 with TRBJ2-5; a possible D gene is TRBD2 (6 bases). The CDR3 is made up of 17 amino acids. Trimming shortened V by 5 bases and J by 5 bases, and 24 bases separated the two germline ends. Germline values: CDR1 MDHEN, CDR2 SYDVKM. Here the CDR3 reads CASSDNYPTWRAETQYF. The CDR3 DNA sequence: TGTGCCAGCAGTGATAATTACCCGACCTGGAGGGCGGAGACCCAGTACTTC.

The chain employs TRBV4-2 and TRBJ2-5; 15 nucleotides align to TRBD2. Per the germline V gene, CDR1 is LGHNA and CDR2 is YNFKEQ. Unmatched junction bases numbered 4, after V lost 1 base and J lost 4 bases. The length of the CDR3 is 17 residues. CDR3 amino acids: CASSQGGLAGGAETQYF. CDR3 nucleotides: TGTGCCAGCAGCCAAGGCGGACTAGCGGGGGGGGCAGAGACCCAGTACTTC.

This chain joins TRBV19 and TRBJ1-3, with D possibly being TRBD1 (6 bases). CDR3 length: 17 residues. Germline lookup yields CDR1 LNHDA and CDR2 SQIVND (reference sequence). Trimming pared 4 bases from V and 0 bases from J, leaving 16 bases between. In nucleotides, the CDR3 is TGTGCCAGTAGTACACCTCCCACAGGGATCTCTGGAAACACCATATATTTT. Translating gives CASSTPPTGISGNTIYF.

Only a few counts were recorded for this clone. This chain joins TRBV2 and TRBJ1-5; 10 bases are shared with TRBD1. From germline, CDR1 is SNHLY and CDR2 FYNNEI. The CDR3 is 14 amino acids. J was trimmed by 5 bases and V by 5 bases; bases with no gene match: 3. CDR3 in amino acids: CASSPTGGHQPQHF. In nucleotides, the CDR3 is TGTGCCAGCAGTCCGACAGGGGGCCATCAGCCCCAGCATTTT.

This clone has a handful of counts. The chain carries TRBV7-3 and TRBJ1-6; 9 bases match TRBD1. Trimming at V came to 5 bases and at J to 8 bases, leaving 7 bases not matched to a gene. Germline V gives CDR1 SGHTA, CDR2 FQGTGA. The CDR3 totals 15 residues. The CDR3 bases are TGTGCCAGCAGCGCTCAGGGACAGGGTGATTCACCCCTCCACTTT. Protein sequence: CASSAQGQGDSPLHF.

A single count supports this clone. The rearrangement links TRBV6-1 to TRBJ2-2; 9 bases fit TRBD1. The CDR3 is 17 residues long. V shed 0 bases, J shed 9 bases, and the junction held 11 bases outside the gene matches. CDR1 and CDR2 (germline): MNHNS, SASEGT. In DNA form, the CDR3 reads TGTGCCAGCAGTGAAGCTGTAGGGACAGGGTTTTCCAGGGAGCTGTTTTTT. Encoded protein: CASSEAVGTGFSRELFF.

The V and J genes are TRBV19 and TRBJ2-6; TRBD1 might be the D (5 bases). The germline V gene has CDR1 LNHDA and CDR2 SQIVND (reference sequence). With 7 bases removed from V and 0 bases from J, the gap between germline ends came to 10 bases. CDR3 size: 15 residues. The CDR3 is CASTAGSSGANVLTF. The DNA of the CDR3 is TGTGCCAGTACCGCAGGGTCCTCTGGGGCCAACGTCCTGACTTTC.

V is TRBV29-1 and J is TRBJ2-2, with D tentatively TRBD2 (7 bases). CDR1 is SQVTM, CDR2 ANQGSEA, per germline. V was shortened by 7 bases and J by 3 bases, with 12 bases between the two germline ends. The CDR3 has 13 residues. The CDR3 spells CSAGRGDTGELFF. The CDR3 nucleotides read TGCAGCGCTGGGAGGGGGGACACCGGGGAGCTGTTTTTT.

CDR3 loop: CASSISGGNTGELFF. The CDR3 DNA reads TGTGCCAGCAGCATTAGCGGGGGGAACACCGGGGAGCTGTTTTTT. The chain joins TRBV9 to TRBJ2-2, with 9 bases identical to TRBD2. Germline lookup yields CDR1 SGDLS and CDR2 YYNGEE. After removal of 4 bases from V and 1 base from J, the junction contained 2 bases not matched to a gene. The CDR3 runs to 15 residues. Combining the CDR3 with reference TRBV9 and TRBJ2-2 gives the whole variable domain DSGVTQTPKHLITATGQRVTLRCSPRSGDLSVYWYQQSLDQGLQFLIQYYNGEERAKGNILERFSAQQFPDLHSELNLSSLELGDSALYFCASSISGGNTGELFFGEGSRLTVL.

This chain joins TRBV6-5 and TRBJ2-7; 7 bases are a match to TRBD1. The CDR3 loop spans 13 amino acids. After removal of 6 bases from V and 0 bases from J, the junction contained 2 bases not matched to a gene. CDR1 is MNHEY, CDR2 SVGAGI, per germline. The CDR3 protein is CASRRDSSYEQYV. For the CDR3, the DNA is TGTGCCAGCAGAAGGGACAGCTCCTACGAGCAGTACGTC.

This clone was counted only a few times. This chain links TRBV7-9 with TRBJ1-2; no firm D call. Trimming cost V 1 base and J 2 bases, with 11 bases left between them. The germline gives CDR1 SEHNR, CDR2 FQNEAQ (reference sequence). The CDR3 loop spans 15 amino acids. CDR3 sequence: CASSLGVSGNYGYTF. CDR3 nucleotide sequence: TGTGCCAGCAGCTTAGGTGTTTCGGGGAACTATGGCTACACCTTC.

This clone has only a few counts. The rearrangement joins TRBV30 to TRBJ1-4, with no clear D. With 1 base removed from V and 3 bases from J, the gap between germline ends came to 15 bases. Germline V gene lookup returns CDR1 GTSNPN and CDR2 SVGIG (reference sequence). The CDR3 sequence is 16 residues long. The CDR3 DNA reads TGTGCCTGGAGTGACGGGTCTCGGTCGGCTAATGAAAAACTGTTTTTT. This codes for CAWSDGSRSANEKLFF.

This chain links TRBV21-1 with TRBJ2-7; the listed D gene, TRBD2, was not tested against the DNA. TRBV21-1 is reported as a pseudogene. There are 15 residues in the CDR3. This CDR3 reads CASALAGIGAYEQYV. In nucleotides, the CDR3 is TGTGCCAGCGCCCTAGCGGGAATTGGGGCATACGAGCAGTACGTC.

The chain carries TRBV11-2 and TRBJ2-7; possible D gene TRBD1, 6 bases. The V end lost 6 bases, the J end lost 2 bases, and 11 bases lay between the germline ends. CDR3 size: 13 residues. Germline-derived CDR1 and CDR2 are SGHAT and FQNNGV. CDR3 nucleotide sequence: TGTGCCAGCAGTTCGCAGGGGACCTACGAGCAGTACTTC. Translation gives CASSSQGTYEQYF.

With regard to this clone: The junction departs from germline at one end; a sequencing error may be responsible. The chain links TRBV7-8 to TRBJ2-6, with 8 bases that match TRBD2. The CDR3 contains 15 residues. Germline V gives CDR1 SGHVS, CDR2 FQNEAQ. CDR3 DNA sequence: TGTGCCAGCAGACCGCGGGGGGCTGGGGCCAACGGCCTGACTTTC. Amino acids: CASRPRGAGANGLTF.

The chain joins TRBV19 to TRBJ2-3, with D uncertain. The length of the CDR3 is 15 residues. The germline V and J ends were trimmed by 5 bases and 1 base, with 13 bases remaining between them. Germline V gene lookup returns CDR1 LNHDA and CDR2 SQIVND (reference sequence). CDR3 coding DNA: TGTGCCAGTAGTGTCCAGGTAGGCGGCACAGATACGCAGTATTTT. This sequence encodes CASSVQVGGTDTQYF. Filled out from reference TRBV19 and TRBJ2-3, the complete variable domain reads DGGITQSPKYLFRKEGQNVTLSCEQNLNHDAMYWYRQDPGQGLRLIYYSQIVNDFQKGDIAEGYSVSREKKESFPLTVTSAQKNPTAFYLCASSVQVGGTDTQYFGPGTRLTVL.

The chain carries TRBV7-2 and TRBJ2-5; D remains unclear. The germline CDR1 and CDR2 sequences are SGHTA and FQGNSA. Trimming shortened V by 0 bases and J by 4 bases, and 15 bases separated the two germline ends. The CDR3 consists of 16 residues. CDR3 loop: CASSLAVYAGSETQYF. CDR3 nucleotide sequence: TGTGCCAGCAGCTTAGCGGTTTACGCCGGGTCAGAGACCCAGTACTTC.

J is TRBJ2-1 and V is TRBV21-1; TRBD2, as called in the table, went unchecked against the DNA. TRBV21-1 is a recognized pseudogene. CDR3 length: 16 residues. CDR3 DNA sequence: TGTGCCAGCAGCAGCCAGAGACTAGCGGGAGAGCATGAGCAGTTCTTC. Its protein product is CASSSQRLAGEHEQFF.

The chain's CDR3 is CASSETRANSPLHF. CDR3 nucleotides: TGTGCCAGCAGTGAAACCAGGGCAAATTCACCCCTCCACTTT. This chain connects TRBV25-1 to TRBJ1-6; TRBD1 might be the D (5 bases). Trimming took 2 bases from V and 7 from J, leaving 9 bases between them. Germline loops: CDR1 MGHDK, CDR2 SYGVNS. The CDR3 is 14 residues long. The full variable domain, in which reference TRBV25-1 and TRBJ1-6 provide the parts outside the CDR3, is EADIYQTPRYLVIGTGKKITLECSQTMGHDKMYWYQQDPGMELHLIHYSYGVNSTEKGDLSSESTVSRIRTEHFPLTLESARPSHTSQYLCASSETRANSPLHFGNGTRLTVT.

The V gene is TRBV10-3, the J gene TRBJ2-2; 12 bases map to TRBD2. The CDR3 runs to 13 residues. Germline V gene lookup returns CDR1 ENHRY and CDR2 SYGVKD. This chain's CDR3 is CASTSGGYGELFF. CDR3 sequence (DNA): TGTGCGAGCACTAGCGGGGGGTATGGGGAGCTGTTTTTT.

In its sample, this clone was seen a few times. The CDR3 region is CASSLGGAGGRNEQFF. The CDR3 bases are TGTGCCAGCAGCTTAGGTGGAGCGGGAGGGCGAAATGAGCAGTTCTTC. This sequence joins TRBV11-3 and TRBJ2-1; TRBD2 aligns across 10 bases. The CDR3 has 16 amino acids. Germline CDR1 SGHNT, CDR2 YENEEA. Trimming removed 1 base from V and 7 bases from J; junction bases left unmatched: 7.

The rearrangement uses TRBV28 and TRBJ2-1, with 9 bases that match TRBD2. CDR3 length: 14 amino acids. Germline lookup yields CDR1 MDHEN and CDR2 SYDVKM. The trim removed 7 bases at V and 8 bases at J, leaving 9 bases unmatched. CDR3 sequence: CASTLAGGLYEQFF. CDR3 sequence (DNA): TGTGCCAGCACTTTGGCGGGAGGGCTTTATGAGCAGTTCTTC.

On this clone itself: At one boundary the junction diverges from the germline segment, which might be a read error. V gene TRBV6-1 combines with J gene TRBJ2-6; weak D call: TRBD1 (5 bases). The CDR3 has 15 residues. CDR1 and CDR2 from the germline V gene are MNHNS and SASEGT. Here the CDR3 DNA reads TGTGCCAGCAGGAAGGAGTCTTCTGGGGCCAACGGCCTGACTTTC. Its protein product is CASRKESSGANGLTF.

The chain is built from TRBV19 and TRBJ1-1; 8 nucleotides line up with TRBD1. The junction had 6 bases not matched to a gene; V was cut back by 4 bases and J by 5 bases. Germline V gene lookup returns CDR1 LNHDA and CDR2 SQIVND (reference sequence). There are 14 residues in the CDR3. Here the CDR3 reads CASSTLTGGTEAFF. The CDR3, as DNA: TGTGCCAGTAGTACACTCACAGGGGGTACTGAAGCTTTCTTT.

This CDR3 reads CASSVADRGFGNTIYF. CDR3 nucleotide sequence: TGTGCCAGCAGCGTAGCGGACAGGGGATTTGGAAACACCATATATTTT. The chain joins TRBV9 to TRBJ1-3; 9 nucleotides align to TRBD1. The CDR3 runs 16 residues. Germline CDR1 and CDR2: SGDLS and YYNGEE. V gave up 0 bases and J gave up 3 bases; unmatched junction bases: 4.

The V gene is TRBV5-6, the J gene TRBJ2-3, with TRBD1 matching 10 bases. The CDR3 loop spans 14 amino acids. From germline, CDR1 is SGHDT and CDR2 YYEEEE. V lost 9 bases and J lost 5; bases outside the gene matches: 9. CDR3: CATETGGGIDTQYF. The CDR3, as DNA: TGTGCCACCGAGACAGGGGGCGGGATAGATACGCAGTATTTT. Together with reference TRBV5-6 and TRBJ2-3, the CDR3 gives the full variable domain: DAGVTQSPTHLIKTRGQQVTLRCSPKSGHDTVSWYQQALGQGPQFIFQYYEEEERQRGNFPDRFSGHQFPNYSSELNVNALLLGDSALYLCATETGGGIDTQYFGPGTRLTVL.

The chain recombines TRBV6-6 with TRBJ2-5, with no clear D. This CDR3 contains 14 residues. The V and J ends lost 6 bases and 0 bases respectively, with 11 bases between them. CDR1 MNHNY and CDR2 SVGAGI come from the germline V gene (reference sequence). The CDR3 coding sequence is TGTGCCAGCAGCCGAGACTTGTACCAAGAGACCCAGTACTTC. It is translated as CASSRDLYQETQYF.